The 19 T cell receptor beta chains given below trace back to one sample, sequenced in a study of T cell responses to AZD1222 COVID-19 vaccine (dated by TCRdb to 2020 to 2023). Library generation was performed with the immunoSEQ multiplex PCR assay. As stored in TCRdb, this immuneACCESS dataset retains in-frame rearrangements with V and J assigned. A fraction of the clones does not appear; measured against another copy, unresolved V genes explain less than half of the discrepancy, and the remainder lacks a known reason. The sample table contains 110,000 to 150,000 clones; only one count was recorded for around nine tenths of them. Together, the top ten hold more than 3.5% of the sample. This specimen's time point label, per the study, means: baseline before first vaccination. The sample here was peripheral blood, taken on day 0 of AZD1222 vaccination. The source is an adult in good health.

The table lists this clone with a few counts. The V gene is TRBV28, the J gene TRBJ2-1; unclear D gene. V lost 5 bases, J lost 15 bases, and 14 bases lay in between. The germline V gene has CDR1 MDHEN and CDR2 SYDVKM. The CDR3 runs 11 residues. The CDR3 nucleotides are TGTGCCAGCAGTACGGGTGCGGTGCTGTTCTTC. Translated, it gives CASSTGAVLFF.

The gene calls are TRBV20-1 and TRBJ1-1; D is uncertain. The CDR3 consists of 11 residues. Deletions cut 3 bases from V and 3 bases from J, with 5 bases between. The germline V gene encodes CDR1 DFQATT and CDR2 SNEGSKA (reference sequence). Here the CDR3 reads CSARADTEAFF. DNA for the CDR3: TGCAGTGCTAGGGCGGACACTGAAGCTTTCTTT.

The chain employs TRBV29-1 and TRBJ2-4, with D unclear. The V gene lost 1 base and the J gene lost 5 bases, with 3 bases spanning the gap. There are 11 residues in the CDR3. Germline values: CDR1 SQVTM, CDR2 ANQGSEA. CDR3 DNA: TGCAGCGTTGAAGGCCAAAACATTCAGTACTTC. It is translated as CSVEGQNIQYF.

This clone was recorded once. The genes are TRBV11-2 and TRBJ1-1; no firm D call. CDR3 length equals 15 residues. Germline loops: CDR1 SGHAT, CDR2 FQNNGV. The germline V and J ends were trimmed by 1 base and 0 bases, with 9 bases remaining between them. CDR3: CASSLGAGMNTEAFF. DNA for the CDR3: TGTGCCAGCAGCTTAGGGGCGGGTATGAACACTGAAGCTTTCTTT.

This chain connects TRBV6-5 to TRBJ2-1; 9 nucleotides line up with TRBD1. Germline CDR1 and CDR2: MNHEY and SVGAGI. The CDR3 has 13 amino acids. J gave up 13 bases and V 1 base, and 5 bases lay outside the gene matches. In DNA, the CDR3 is TGTGCCAGCAGTTACTTACAGGGGGCGTCACAGTTCTTC. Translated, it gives CASSYLQGASQFF.

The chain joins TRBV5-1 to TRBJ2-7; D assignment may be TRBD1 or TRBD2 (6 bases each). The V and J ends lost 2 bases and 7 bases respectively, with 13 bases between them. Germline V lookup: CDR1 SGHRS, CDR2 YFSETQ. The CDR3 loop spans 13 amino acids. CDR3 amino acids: CASSFGGLGEQYF. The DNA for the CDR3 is TGCGCCAGCAGCTTTGGGGGGCTGGGGGAGCAGTACTTC.

In DNA, the CDR3 is TGTGCCAGCAGCCGACTAGCGGGCCCCACAGATACGCAGTATTTT. It is translated as CASSRLAGPTDTQYF. This chain connects TRBV11-3 to TRBJ2-3; 10 bases fit TRBD2. Germline loops: CDR1 SGHNT, CDR2 YENEEA. This CDR3 is built from 15 residues. After removal of 5 bases from V and 2 bases from J, the junction contained 4 bases not matched to a gene.

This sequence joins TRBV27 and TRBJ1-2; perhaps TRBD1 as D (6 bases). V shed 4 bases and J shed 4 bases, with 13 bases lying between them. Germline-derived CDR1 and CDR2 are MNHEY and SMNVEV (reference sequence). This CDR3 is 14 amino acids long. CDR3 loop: CASSSSRGPYGYTF. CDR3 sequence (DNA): TGTGCCAGCAGTTCCAGCAGGGGTCCCTATGGCTACACCTTC.

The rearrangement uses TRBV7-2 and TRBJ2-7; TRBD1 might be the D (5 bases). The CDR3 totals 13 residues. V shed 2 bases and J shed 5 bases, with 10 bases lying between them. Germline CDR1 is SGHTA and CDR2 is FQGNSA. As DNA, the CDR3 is TGTGCCAGCAGCTTAAGGGTAGGGGACGAGCAGTACTTC. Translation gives CASSLRVGDEQYF.

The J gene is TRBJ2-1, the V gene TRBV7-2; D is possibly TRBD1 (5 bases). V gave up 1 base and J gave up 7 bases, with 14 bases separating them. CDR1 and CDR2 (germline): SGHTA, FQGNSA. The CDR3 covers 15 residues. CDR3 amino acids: CASSLDRSPINEQFF. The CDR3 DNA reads TGTGCCAGCAGCTTAGACAGGTCCCCCATAAATGAGCAGTTCTTC.

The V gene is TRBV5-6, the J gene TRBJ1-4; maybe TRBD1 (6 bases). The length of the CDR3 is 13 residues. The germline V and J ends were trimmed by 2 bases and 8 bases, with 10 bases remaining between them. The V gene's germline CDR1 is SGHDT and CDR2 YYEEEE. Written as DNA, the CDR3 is TGTGCCAGCAGCTTAAAAGGGACAGAAAAACTGTTTTTT. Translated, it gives CASSLKGTEKLFF.

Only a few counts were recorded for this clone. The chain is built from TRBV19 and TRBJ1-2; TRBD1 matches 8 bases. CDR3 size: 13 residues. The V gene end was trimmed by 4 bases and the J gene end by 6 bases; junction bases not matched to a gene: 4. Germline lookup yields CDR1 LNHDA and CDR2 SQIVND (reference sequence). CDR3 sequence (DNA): TGTGCCAGTAGTACTTGGACAGGGAATGGCTACACCTTC. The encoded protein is CASSTWTGNGYTF.

CDR3 DNA sequence: TGTGCCAGCAGCCCTATGCGCTCCTACAATGAGCAGTTCTTC. Residues: CASSPMRSYNEQFF. The rearrangement joins TRBV3-1 (or the pseudogene TRBV3-2) to TRBJ2-1; D ambiguous. Germline V gives CDR1 LGHDT, CDR2 YNNKEL (reference sequence). V dropped 4 bases and J dropped 0 bases, with 7 bases sitting between them. The CDR3 loop spans 14 amino acids.

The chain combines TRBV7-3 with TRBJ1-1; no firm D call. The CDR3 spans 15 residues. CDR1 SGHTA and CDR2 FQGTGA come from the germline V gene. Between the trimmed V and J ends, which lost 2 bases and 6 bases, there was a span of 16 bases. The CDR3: CASSLFKGGIPEAFF. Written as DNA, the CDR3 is TGTGCCAGCAGCTTATTCAAAGGAGGGATCCCTGAAGCTTTCTTT.

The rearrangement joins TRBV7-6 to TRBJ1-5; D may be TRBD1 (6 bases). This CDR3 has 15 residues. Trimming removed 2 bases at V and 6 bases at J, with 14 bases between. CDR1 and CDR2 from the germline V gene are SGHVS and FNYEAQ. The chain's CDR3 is CASSLRGGEFQPQHF. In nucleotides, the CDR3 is TGTGCCAGCAGCTTAAGGGGGGGGGAGTTTCAGCCCCAGCATTTT.

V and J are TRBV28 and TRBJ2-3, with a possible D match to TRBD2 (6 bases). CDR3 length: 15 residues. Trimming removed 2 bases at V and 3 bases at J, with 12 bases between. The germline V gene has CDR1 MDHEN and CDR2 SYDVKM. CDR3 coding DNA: TGTGCCAGCAGTTTAGGCGGGGTTAGGACAGATACGCAGTATTTT. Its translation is CASSLGGVRTDTQYF.

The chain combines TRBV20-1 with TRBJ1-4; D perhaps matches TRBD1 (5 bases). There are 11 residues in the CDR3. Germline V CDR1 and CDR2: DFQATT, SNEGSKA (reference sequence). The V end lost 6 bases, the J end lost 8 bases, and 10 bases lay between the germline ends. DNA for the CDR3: TGCAGTGCGCAAACAGGAGAAAAACTGTTTTTT. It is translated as CSAQTGEKLFF.

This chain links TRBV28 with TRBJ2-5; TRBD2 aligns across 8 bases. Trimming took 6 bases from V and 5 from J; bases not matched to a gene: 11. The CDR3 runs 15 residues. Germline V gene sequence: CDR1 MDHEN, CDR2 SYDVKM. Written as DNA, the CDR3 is TGTGCCAGCAGCTTACACGCCGGCGGGAGGGAGACCCAGTACTTC. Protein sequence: CASSLHAGGRETQYF. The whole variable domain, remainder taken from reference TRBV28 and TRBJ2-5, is DVKVTQSSRYLVKRTGEKVFLECVQDMDHENMFWYRQDPGLGLRLIYFSYDVKMKEKGDIPEGYSVSREKKERFSLILESASTNQTSMYLCASSLHAGGRETQYFGPGTRLLVL.

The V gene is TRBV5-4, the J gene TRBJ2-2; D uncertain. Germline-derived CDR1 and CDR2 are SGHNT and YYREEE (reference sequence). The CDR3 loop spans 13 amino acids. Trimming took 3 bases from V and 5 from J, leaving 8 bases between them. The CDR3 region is CASSSDPTGELFF. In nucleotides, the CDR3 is TGTGCCAGCAGCTCCGACCCGACCGGGGAGCTGTTTTTT.